The 8 T cell receptor beta chains given below trace back to one sample, sequenced in a study of T-cell memory formation after mild COVID-19. MiXCR, applied by TCRdb to the 5' RACE reads, yields one record per CDR3 protein. The sample has fewer than 250,000 distinct CDR3 sequences; roughly 30% are singletons. Material for sequencing was PBMCs or a T cell subset sorted from them (not recorded which). These TCRs come from an adult woman who had mild COVID-19 (a few samples of this study predate the infection). Cell type and time point are not known.

V gene TRBV7-3 combines with J gene TRBJ2-1; TRBD2 is a possible D gene (6 bases). The CDR3 is 15 residues long. Trimming stripped 4 bases from V and 2 bases from J, with 12 bases between. Looked up from germline, CDR1 is SGHTA and CDR2 is FQGTGA. The CDR3 region is CASSSFSGTYNEQFF. Here the CDR3 DNA reads TGTGCCAGCAGCTCCTTTAGCGGAACCTACAATGAGCAGTTCTTC.

The chain has TRBV5-6 and TRBJ1-4; D is unclear. V was clipped by 2 bases and J by 8 bases, with 16 bases between them. The CDR3 extends over 15 amino acids. Germline CDR1 and CDR2: SGHDT and YYEEEE. This CDR3 reads CASSFKLTVDEKLFF. CDR3 bases: TGTGCCAGCAGCTTTAAATTGACGGTGGACGAAAAACTGTTTTTT.

This chain connects TRBV5-1 to TRBJ2-5; D call uncertain. Trimming took off 1 base at V and 5 bases at J, with 9 bases between the two ends. The CDR3 extends over 13 amino acids. Germline loops: CDR1 SGHRS, CDR2 YFSETQ. The CDR3 protein is CASSLMGRETQYF. The CDR3 bases are TGCGCCAGCAGCTTGATGGGAAGGGAGACCCAGTACTTC.

This clonotype was found a few times. This sequence joins TRBV20-1 and TRBJ2-1; 12 positions match TRBD1. The CDR3 totals 15 residues. V lost 3 bases to trimming and J lost 7 bases; unmatched junction nucleotides: 7. The germline V gene has CDR1 DFQATT and CDR2 SNEGSKA (reference sequence). CDR3 in amino acids: CSASPGQGASNEQFF. CDR3 DNA sequence: TGCAGTGCTAGCCCGGGACAGGGGGCGTCGAATGAGCAGTTCTTC.

The chain is built from TRBV7-2 and TRBJ2-7, with TRBD2 matching over 11 bases. V was clipped by 1 base and J by 0 bases; unmatched bases: 8. The CDR3 length is 18 residues. In germline, CDR1 is SGHTA, CDR2 FQGNSA. CDR3 nucleotides: TGTGCCAGCAGCTTAGTCCCGCCTAGCGGGAGGAGCTCCTACGAGCAGTACTTC. It encodes CASSLVPPSGRSSYEQYF.

This clonotype was seen only a few times. The chain couples TRBV12-3 or TRBV12-4 to TRBJ2-7; the D gene is possibly TRBD1 (5 bases). CDR3 length: 14 residues. V was cut by 1 base and J by 0 bases, with 7 bases left in between. CDR3 nucleotide sequence: TGTGCCAGCAGTTTAGAGGGGATCTCCTACGAGCAGTACTTC. It specifies CASSLEGISYEQYF.

V gene TRBV15 combines with J gene TRBJ2-1, with D maybe TRBD2 (5 bases). Germline V gene lookup returns CDR1 LNHNV and CDR2 YYDKDF (reference sequence). The CDR3 consists of 15 residues. V lost 4 bases and J 6 bases, leaving 16 bases between the germline ends. The CDR3 DNA is TGTGCCACCAGCATAGCTAGCAGTCGGGCCAATGAGCAGTTCTTC. Translating it yields CATSIASSRANEQFF.

The rearrangement joins TRBV18 to TRBJ1-4, with D perhaps matching TRBD1 (5 bases). CDR1 and CDR2 (germline): KGHSH, LQKENI. The CDR3 contains 15 residues. The V end lost 3 bases, the J end lost 5 bases, and 13 bases lay between the germline ends. This CDR3 reads CASSPETAGNEKLFF. In DNA form, the CDR3 reads TGTGCCAGCTCACCCGAGACAGCGGGGAATGAAAAACTGTTTTTT.